Reported below is one T cell receptor (beta chain). The data are from a study of blood T cell repertoires in COVID-19. Germline CDR1 reads SGHRS; CDR2 reads YFSETQ. This CDR3 is built from 20 residues. Trimming removed 0 bases from V and 0 bases from J; junction bases left unmatched: 9. Per the study methods: Quantification of nucleated cells was approximated via reference gene primer amplification. The data were produced by immunoSEQ multiplex PCR, yet TCRdb's version contains in-frame clones alone and is incomplete. D and trimming come from the DNA, and the V and J calls and clone size come from that table. The sample has about 87,000 clones; roughly 80% are singletons.

The sample consisted of peripheral blood. V and J are TRBV5-1 and TRBJ2-2, with 12 nucleotides matching TRBD2. The TCR was taken from a woman in her forties or fifties with acute or convalescent COVID-19. The CDR3 loop reads CASSLGTLAGGQANTGELFF. CDR3 nucleotides: TGCGCCAGCAGCTTGGGAACCCTAGCGGGGGGGCAAGCGAACACCGGGGAGCTGTTTTTT.